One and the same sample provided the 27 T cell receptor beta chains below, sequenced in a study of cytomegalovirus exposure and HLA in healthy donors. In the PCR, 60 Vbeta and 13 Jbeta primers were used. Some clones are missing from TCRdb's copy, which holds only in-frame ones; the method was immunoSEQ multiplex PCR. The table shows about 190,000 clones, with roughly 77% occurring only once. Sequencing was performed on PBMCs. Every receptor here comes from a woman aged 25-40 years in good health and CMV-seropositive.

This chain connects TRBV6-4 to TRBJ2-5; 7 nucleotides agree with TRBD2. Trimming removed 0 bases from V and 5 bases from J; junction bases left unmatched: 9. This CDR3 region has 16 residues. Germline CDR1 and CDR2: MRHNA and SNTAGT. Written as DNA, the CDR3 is TGTGCCAGCAGTGACTCTCAAAGGGCGGGAGCGGAGACCCAGTACTTC. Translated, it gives CASSDSQRAGAETQYF.

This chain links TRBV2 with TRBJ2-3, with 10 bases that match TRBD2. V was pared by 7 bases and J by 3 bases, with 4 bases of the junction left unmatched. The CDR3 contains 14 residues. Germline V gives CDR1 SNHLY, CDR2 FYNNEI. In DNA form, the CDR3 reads TGTGCCAGCACAGCGGGAGGGTTTACAGATACGCAGTATTTT. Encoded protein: CASTAGGFTDTQYF.

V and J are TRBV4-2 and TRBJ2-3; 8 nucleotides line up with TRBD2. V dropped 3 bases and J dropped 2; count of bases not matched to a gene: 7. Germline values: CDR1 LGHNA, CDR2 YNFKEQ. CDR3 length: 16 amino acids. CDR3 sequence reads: CASSQIAGRDTDTQYF. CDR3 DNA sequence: TGTGCCAGCAGCCAGATAGCGGGACGCGACACAGATACGCAGTATTTT.

The CDR3 DNA sequence: TGTGCCAGCAGTCCCCCTCGGGGGCCCCAGCATTTT. Translating it yields CASSPPRGPQHF. The rearrangement uses TRBV28 and TRBJ1-5, with D uncertain. CDR1 is MDHEN and CDR2 is SYDVKM in the germline V gene. This CDR3 has 12 residues. Trimming took 5 bases from V and 9 from J, leaving 11 bases between them.

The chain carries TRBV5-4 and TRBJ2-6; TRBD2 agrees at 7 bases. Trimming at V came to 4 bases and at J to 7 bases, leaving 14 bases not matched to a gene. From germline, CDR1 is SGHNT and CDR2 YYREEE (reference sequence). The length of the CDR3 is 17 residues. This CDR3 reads CASSQGTGGFGANVLTF. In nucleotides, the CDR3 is TGTGCCAGCAGCCAAGGAACCGGGGGGTTTGGTGCCAACGTCCTGACTTTC.

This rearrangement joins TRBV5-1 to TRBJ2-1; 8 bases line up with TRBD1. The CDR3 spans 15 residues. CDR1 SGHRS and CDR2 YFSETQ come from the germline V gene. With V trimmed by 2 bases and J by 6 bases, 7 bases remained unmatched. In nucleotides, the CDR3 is TGCGCCAGCAGCTTTCAGGGGGCAGCCTCCAATGAGCAGTTCTTC. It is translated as CASSFQGAASNEQFF. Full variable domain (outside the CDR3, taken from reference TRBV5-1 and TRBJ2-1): KAGVTQTPRYLIKTRGQQVTLSCSPISGHRSVSWYQQTPGQGLQFLFEYFSETQRNKGNFPGRFSGRQFSNSRSEMNVSTLELGDSALYLCASSFQGAASNEQFFGPGTRLTVL.

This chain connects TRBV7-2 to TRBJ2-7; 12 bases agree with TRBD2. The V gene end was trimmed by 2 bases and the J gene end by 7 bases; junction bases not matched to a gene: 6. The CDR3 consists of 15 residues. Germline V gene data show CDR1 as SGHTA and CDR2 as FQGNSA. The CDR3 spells CASSLSLAGGQEQYF. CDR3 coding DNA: TGTGCCAGCAGCTTATCCCTAGCGGGAGGGCAAGAGCAGTACTTC.

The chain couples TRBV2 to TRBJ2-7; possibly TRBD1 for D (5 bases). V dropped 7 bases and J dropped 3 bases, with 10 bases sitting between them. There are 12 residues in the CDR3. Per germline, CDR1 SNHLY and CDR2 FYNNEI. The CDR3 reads CASKGAFYEQYF. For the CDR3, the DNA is TGTGCCAGCAAAGGGGCTTTCTACGAGCAGTACTTC.

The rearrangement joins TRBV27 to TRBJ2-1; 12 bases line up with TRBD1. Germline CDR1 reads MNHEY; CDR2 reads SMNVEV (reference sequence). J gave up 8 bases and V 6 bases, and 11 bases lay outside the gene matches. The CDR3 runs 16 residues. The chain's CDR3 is CASSPKGDRGLDEQFF. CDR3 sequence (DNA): TGTGCCAGCAGCCCCAAGGGGGACAGGGGGCTCGATGAGCAGTTCTTC.

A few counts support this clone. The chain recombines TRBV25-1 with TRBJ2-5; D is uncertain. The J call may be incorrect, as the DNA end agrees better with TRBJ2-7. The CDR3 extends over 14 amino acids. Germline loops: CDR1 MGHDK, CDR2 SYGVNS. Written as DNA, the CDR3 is TGTGCCAGCAGTGTCCCGGGTGTCTCCTACGAGCAGTACTTC. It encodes CASSVPGVSYEQYF.

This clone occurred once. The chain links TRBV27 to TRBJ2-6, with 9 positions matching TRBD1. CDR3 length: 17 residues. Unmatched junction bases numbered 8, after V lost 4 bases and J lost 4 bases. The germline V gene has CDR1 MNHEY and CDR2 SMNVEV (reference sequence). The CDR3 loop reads CASSSRDRVPGANVLTF. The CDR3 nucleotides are TGTGCCAGCAGTTCCCGGGACAGGGTACCCGGGGCCAACGTCCTGACTTTC.

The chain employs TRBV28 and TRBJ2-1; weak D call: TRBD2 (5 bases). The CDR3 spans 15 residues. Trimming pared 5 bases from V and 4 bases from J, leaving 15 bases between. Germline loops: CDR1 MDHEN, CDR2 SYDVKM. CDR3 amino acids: CASSPRGSVYNEQFF. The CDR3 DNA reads TGTGCCAGCAGTCCCCGGGGTAGCGTATACAATGAGCAGTTCTTC.

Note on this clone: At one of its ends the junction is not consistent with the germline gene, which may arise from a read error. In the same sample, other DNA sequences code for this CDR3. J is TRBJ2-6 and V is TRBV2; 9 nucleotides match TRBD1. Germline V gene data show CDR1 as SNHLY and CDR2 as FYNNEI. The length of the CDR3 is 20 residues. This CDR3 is CASSLRRQDRGNSGANVLTF. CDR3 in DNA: TGTGCCAGCAGTCTTAGGAGGCAGGACAGGGGAAACTCTGGGGCCAACGTCCTGACCTTC.

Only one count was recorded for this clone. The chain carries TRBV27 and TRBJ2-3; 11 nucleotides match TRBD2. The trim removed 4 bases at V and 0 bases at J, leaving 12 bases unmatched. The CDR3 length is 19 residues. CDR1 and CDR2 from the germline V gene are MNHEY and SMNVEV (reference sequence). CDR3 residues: CASSSLTSGSYLSTDTQYF. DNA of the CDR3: TGTGCCAGCAGTTCCCTTACTAGCGGGAGTTACCTTAGCACAGATACGCAGTATTTT.

The CDR3 region has the DNA TGTGCCAGCAGTTATAGTAGGGGCTCCTATGGCTACACCTTC. It yields the protein CASSYSRGSYGYTF. The V gene is TRBV6-1, the J gene TRBJ1-2; D perhaps matches TRBD1 (5 bases). The CDR3 loop spans 14 amino acids. V was clipped by 5 bases and J by 4 bases, with 14 bases between them. Germline lookup yields CDR1 MNHNS and CDR2 SASEGT.

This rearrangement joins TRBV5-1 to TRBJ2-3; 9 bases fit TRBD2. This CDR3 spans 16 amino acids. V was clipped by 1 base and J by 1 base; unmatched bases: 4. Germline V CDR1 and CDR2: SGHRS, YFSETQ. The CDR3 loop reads CASSLLVAGGTDTQYF. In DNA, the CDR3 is TGCGCCAGCAGCTTGTTAGTAGCGGGAGGCACAGATACGCAGTATTTT.

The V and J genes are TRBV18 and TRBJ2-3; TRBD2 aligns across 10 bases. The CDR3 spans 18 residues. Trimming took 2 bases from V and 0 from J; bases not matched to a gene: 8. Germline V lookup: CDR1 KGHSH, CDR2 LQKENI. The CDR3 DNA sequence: TGTGCCAGCTCACCAGGGGTACTAGCGGGAACTAGCACAGATACGCAGTATTTT. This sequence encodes CASSPGVLAGTSTDTQYF.

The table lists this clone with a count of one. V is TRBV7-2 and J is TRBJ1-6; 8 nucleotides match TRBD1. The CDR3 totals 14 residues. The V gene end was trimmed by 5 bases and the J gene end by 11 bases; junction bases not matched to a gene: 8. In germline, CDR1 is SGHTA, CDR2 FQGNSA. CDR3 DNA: TGTGCCAGCAGCCCACACGGACAGGGCCCACCCCTCCACTTT. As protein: CASSPHGQGPPLHF.

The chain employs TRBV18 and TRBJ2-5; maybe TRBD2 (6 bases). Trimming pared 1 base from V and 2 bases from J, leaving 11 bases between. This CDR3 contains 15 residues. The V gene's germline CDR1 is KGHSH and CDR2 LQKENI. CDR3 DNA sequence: TGTGCCAGCTCACCACTGGGGACTGCTCAAGAGACCCAGTACTTC. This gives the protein CASSPLGTAQETQYF.

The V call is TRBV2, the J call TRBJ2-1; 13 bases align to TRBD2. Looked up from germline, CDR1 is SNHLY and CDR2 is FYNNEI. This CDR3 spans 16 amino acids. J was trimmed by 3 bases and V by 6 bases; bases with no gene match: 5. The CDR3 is CASRDGTSGVYNEQFF. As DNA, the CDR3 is TGTGCCAGCAGGGATGGGACTAGCGGGGTCTACAATGAGCAGTTCTTC.

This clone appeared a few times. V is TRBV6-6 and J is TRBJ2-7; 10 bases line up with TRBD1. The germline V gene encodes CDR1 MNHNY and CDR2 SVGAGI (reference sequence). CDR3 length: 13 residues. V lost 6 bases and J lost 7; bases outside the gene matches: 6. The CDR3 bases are TGTGCCAGCAGGGCAGACAGGGGGCAAGAGCAGTACTTC. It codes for CASRADRGQEQYF.

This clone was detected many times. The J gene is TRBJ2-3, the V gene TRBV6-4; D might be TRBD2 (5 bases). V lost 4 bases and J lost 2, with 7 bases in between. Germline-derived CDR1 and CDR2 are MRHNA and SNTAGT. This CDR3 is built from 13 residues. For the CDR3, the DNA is TGTGCCAGCAGTGTCGGGAACACAGATACGCAGTATTTT. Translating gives CASSVGNTDTQYF.

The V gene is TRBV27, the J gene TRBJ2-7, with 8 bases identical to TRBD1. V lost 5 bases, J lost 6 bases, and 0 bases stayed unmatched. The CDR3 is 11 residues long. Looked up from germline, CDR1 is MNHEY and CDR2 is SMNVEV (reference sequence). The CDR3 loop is CASSTGGEQYF. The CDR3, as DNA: TGTGCCAGCAGTACAGGGGGCGAGCAGTACTTC.

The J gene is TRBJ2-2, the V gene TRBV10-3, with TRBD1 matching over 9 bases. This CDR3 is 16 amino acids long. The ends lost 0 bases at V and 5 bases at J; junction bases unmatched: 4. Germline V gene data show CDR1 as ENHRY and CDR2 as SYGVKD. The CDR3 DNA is TGTGCCATCAGTGAGTCGACGGGGACAGGGACCGGGGAGCTGTTTTTT. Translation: CAISESTGTGTGELFF.

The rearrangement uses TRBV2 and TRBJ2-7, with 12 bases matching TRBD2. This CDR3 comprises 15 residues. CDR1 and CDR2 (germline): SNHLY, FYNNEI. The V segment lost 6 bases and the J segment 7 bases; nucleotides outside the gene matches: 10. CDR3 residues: CASRAQTSGSGEQYF. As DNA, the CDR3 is TGTGCCAGCAGGGCCCAGACTAGCGGGAGTGGAGAGCAGTACTTC.

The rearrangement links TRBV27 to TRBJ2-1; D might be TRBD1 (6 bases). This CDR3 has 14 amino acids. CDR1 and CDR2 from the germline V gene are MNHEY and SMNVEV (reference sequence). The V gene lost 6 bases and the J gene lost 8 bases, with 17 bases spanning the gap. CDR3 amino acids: CASSPSSGADEQFF. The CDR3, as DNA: TGTGCCAGCAGCCCTTCGTCAGGGGCGGATGAGCAGTTCTTC.

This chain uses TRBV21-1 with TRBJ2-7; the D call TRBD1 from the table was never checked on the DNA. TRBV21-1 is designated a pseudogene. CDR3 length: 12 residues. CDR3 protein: CASSKPTYEQYF. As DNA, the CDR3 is TGTGCCAGCAGCAAACCCACCTACGAGCAGTACTTC.